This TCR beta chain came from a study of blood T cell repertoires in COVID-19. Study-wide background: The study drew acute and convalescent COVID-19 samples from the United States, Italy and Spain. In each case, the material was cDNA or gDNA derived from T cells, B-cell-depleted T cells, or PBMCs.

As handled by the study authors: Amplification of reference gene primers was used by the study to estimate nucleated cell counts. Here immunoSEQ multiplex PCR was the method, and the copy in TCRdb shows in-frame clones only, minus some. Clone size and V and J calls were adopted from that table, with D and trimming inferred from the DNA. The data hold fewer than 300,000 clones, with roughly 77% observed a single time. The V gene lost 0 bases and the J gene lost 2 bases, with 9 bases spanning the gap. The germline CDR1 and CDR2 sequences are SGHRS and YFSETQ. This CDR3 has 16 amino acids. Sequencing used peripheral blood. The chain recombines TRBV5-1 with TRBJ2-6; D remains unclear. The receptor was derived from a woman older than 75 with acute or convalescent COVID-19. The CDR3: CASSLAVGAGANVLTF. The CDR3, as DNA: TGCGCCAGCAGCTTGGCCGTGGGCGCTGGGGCCAACGTCCTGACTTTC.